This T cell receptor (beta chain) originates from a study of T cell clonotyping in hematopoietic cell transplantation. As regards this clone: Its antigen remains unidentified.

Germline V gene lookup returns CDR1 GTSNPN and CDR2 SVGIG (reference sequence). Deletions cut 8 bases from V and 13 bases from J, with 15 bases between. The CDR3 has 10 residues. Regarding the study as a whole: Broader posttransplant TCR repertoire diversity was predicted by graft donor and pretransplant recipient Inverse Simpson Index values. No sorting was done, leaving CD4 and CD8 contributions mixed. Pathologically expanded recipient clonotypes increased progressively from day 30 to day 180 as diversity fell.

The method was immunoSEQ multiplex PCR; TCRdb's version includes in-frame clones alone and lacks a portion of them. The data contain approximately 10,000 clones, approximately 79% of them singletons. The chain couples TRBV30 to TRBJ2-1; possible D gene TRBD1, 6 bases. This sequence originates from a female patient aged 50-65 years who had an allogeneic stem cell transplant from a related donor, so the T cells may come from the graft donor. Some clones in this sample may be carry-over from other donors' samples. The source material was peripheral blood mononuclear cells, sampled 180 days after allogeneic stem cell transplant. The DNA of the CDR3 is TGTGCCGCCGACAGGCCATCCCAGTTCTTC. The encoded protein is CAADRPSQFF.